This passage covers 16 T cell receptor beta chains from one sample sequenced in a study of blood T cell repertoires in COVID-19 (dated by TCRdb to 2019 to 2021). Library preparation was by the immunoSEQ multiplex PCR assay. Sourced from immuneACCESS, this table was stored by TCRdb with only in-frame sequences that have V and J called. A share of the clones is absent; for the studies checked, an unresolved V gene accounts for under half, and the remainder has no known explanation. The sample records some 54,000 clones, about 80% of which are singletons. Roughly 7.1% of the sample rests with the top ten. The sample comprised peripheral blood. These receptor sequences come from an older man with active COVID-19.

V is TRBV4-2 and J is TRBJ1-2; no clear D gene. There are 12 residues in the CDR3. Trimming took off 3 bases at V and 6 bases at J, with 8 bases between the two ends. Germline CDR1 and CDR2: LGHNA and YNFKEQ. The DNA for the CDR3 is TGTGCCAGCAGCCATGGGAGAAATGGCTACACCTTC. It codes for CASSHGRNGYTF.

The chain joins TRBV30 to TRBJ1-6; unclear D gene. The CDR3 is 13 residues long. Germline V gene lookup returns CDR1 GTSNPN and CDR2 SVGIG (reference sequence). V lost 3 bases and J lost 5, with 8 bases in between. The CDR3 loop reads CAWRIQNNSPLHF. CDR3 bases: TGTGCCTGGAGAATACAGAATAATTCACCCCTCCACTTT. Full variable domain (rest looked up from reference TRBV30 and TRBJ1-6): SQTIHQWPATLVQPVGSPLSLECTVEGTSNPNLYWYRQAAGRGLQLLFYSVGIGQISSEVPQNLSASRPQDRQFILSSKKLLLSDSGFYLCAWRIQNNSPLHFGNGTRLTVT.

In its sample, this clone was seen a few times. The CDR3 coding sequence is TGTGCCAGCAGCGCTCCCCGGGACAGGGGCTTCGGTTGCAATCAGCCCCAGCATTTT. It yields the protein CASSAPRDRGFGCNQPQHF. The chain uses TRBV21-1 and TRBJ1-5; whether TRBD1, the table's D call, matches the DNA was not checked. TRBV21-1 has pseudogene status. This CDR3 contains 19 residues.

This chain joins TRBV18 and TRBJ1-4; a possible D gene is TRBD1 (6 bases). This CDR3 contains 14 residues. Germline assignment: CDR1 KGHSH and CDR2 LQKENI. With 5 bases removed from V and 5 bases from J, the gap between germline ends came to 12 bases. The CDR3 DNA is TGTGCCAGCTCATCCCGGGACAAAAATGAAAAACTGTTTTTT. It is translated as CASSSRDKNEKLFF.

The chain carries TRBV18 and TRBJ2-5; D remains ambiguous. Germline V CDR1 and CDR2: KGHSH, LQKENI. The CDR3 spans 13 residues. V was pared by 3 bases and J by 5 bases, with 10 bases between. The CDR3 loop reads CASSPMMEETQYF. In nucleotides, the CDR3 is TGTGCCAGCTCACCGATGATGGAGGAGACCCAGTACTTC.

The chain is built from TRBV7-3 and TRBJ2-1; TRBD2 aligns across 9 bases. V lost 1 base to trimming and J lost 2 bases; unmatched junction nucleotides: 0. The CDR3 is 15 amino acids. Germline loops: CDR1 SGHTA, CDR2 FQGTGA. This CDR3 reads CASSLSGGAYNEQFF. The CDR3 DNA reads TGTGCCAGCAGCTTAAGCGGGGGGGCCTACAATGAGCAGTTCTTC.

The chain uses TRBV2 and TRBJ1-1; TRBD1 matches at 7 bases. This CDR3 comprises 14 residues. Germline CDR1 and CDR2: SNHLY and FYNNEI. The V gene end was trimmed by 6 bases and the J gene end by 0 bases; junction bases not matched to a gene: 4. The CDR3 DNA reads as TGTGCCAGCAGGGACAGGTTCATGAACACTGAAGCTTTCTTT. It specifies CASRDRFMNTEAFF. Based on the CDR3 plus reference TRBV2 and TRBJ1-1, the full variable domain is EPEVTQTPSHQVTQMGQEVILRCVPISNHLYFYWYRQILGQKVEFLVSFYNNEISEKSEIFDDQFSVERPDGSNFTLKIRSTKLEDSAMYFCASRDRFMNTEAFFGQGTRLTVV.

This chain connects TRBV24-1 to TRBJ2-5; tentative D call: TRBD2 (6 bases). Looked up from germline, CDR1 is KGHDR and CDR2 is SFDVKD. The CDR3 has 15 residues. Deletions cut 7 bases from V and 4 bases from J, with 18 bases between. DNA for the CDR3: TGTGCCACCAGAGACGACTTGCGGGGCCCAGAGACCCAGTACTTC. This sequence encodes CATRDDLRGPETQYF.

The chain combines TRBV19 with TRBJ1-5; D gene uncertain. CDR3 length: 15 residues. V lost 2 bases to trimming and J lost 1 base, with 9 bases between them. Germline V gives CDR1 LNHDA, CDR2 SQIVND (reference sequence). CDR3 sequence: CASSINTDSNQPQHF. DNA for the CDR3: TGTGCCAGTAGTATAAACACAGACAGCAATCAGCCCCAGCATTTT.

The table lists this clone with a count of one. CDR3 in amino acids: CASSRVASGGSYNSPLHF. Here the CDR3 DNA reads TGTGCCAGCAGCCGAGTAGCGTCCGGGGGATCCTATAATTCACCCCTCCACTTT. The chain couples TRBV3-1 (or the pseudogene TRBV3-2) to TRBJ1-6; perhaps TRBD1 as D (5 bases). The V gene's germline CDR1 is LGHDT and CDR2 YNNKEL (reference sequence). The V and J ends lost 4 bases and 1 base respectively, with 17 bases between them. The CDR3 runs 18 residues.

The CDR3: CASSFSMNTEAFF. CDR3 DNA: TGTGCCAGCAGTTTTTCCATGAACACTGAAGCTTTCTTT. The chain has TRBV14 and TRBJ1-1; D call uncertain. The CDR3 spans 13 residues. Looked up from germline, CDR1 is SGHDN and CDR2 is FVKESK. Trimming took 6 bases from V and 0 from J, leaving 8 bases between them.

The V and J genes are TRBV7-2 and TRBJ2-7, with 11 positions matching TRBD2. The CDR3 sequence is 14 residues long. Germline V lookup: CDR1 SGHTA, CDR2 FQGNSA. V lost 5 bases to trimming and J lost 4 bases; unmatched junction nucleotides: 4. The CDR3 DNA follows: TGTGCCAGCAGCCCGGGACTAGCGGAATACGAGCAGTACTTC. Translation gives CASSPGLAEYEQYF.

CDR3: CASSALAGGDEQYF. CDR3 bases: TGTGCCAGCAGTGCACTAGCGGGGGGCGACGAGCAGTACTTC. The chain couples TRBV27 to TRBJ2-7, with 12 bases fitting TRBD2. Germline values: CDR1 MNHEY, CDR2 SMNVEV (reference sequence). V lost 5 bases, J lost 5 bases, and 4 bases stayed unmatched. This CDR3 has 14 amino acids.

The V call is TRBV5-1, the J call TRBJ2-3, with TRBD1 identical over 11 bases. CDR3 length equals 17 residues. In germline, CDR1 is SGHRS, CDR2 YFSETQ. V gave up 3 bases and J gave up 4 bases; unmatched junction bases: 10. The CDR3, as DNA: TGCGCCAGCAGCTCGGATTCAAGGGACAGGGGGGCAGATACGCAGTATTTT. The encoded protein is CASSSDSRDRGADTQYF. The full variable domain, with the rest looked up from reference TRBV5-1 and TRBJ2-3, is KAGVTQTPRYLIKTRGQQVTLSCSPISGHRSVSWYQQTPGQGLQFLFEYFSETQRNKGNFPGRFSGRQFSNSRSEMNVSTLELGDSALYLCASSSDSRDRGADTQYFGPGTRLTVL.

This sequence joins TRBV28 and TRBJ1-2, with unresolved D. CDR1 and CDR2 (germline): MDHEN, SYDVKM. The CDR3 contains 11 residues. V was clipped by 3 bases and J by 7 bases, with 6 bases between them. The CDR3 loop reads CASSFQFGYTF. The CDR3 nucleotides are TGTGCCAGCAGTTTCCAGTTTGGCTACACCTTC.

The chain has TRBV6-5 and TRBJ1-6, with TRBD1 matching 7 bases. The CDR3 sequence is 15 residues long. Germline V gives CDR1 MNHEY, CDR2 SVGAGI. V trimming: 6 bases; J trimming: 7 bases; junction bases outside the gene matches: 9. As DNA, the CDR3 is TGTGCCAGCAGCCAAACGACAGGGTTCAATTCACCCCTCCACTTT. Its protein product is CASSQTTGFNSPLHF.